Listed here are 13 T cell receptor beta chains from one sample, sequenced in a study of blood T cell repertoires in COVID-19. The protocol was immunoSEQ multiplex PCR, while the TCRdb copy is restricted to in-frame clones and leaves out a portion. The sample holds some 120,000 clones, around 80% seen once. Sequencing input: peripheral blood. All receptors come from a man aged 65 to 85 with active or convalescent COVID-19.

The chain has TRBV7-9 and TRBJ2-2; maybe TRBD2 (5 bases). V lost 3 bases to trimming and J lost 0 bases, with 14 bases between them. Looked up from germline, CDR1 is SEHNR and CDR2 is FQNEAQ (reference sequence). This CDR3 is built from 17 residues. The CDR3 region is CASSLWTAGPNTGELFF. The CDR3 DNA reads TGTGCCAGCAGCTTGTGGACTGCCGGACCGAACACCGGGGAGCTGTTTTTT.

V is TRBV2 and J is TRBJ2-5, with D possibly matching TRBD2 (5 bases). V dropped 1 base and J dropped 1 base, with 10 bases sitting between them. The CDR3 spans 15 residues. CDR1 SNHLY and CDR2 FYNNEI come from the germline V gene. The DNA of the CDR3 is TGTGCCAGCAGTGAAGTCGGGAATCCCCAAGAGACCCAGTACTTC. Translated, it gives CASSEVGNPQETQYF.

V usage is TRBV7-9 and J usage is TRBJ1-1; D remains ambiguous. Germline V gene sequence: CDR1 SEHNR, CDR2 FQNEAQ (reference sequence). The CDR3 totals 14 residues. V was cut by 3 bases and J by 0 bases, with 8 bases left in between. CDR3 bases: TGTGCCAGCAGCTTTGGTCAGGTGAACACTGAAGCTTTCTTT. As protein: CASSFGQVNTEAFF.

V is TRBV29-1 and J is TRBJ1-2; TRBD1 agrees at 7 bases. In germline, CDR1 is SQVTM, CDR2 ANQGSEA. With 7 bases clipped from V and 4 bases from J, the junction kept 6 bases outside the gene matches. This CDR3 has 12 amino acids. CDR3 sequence reads: CSAQGSSYGYTF. The CDR3 DNA follows: TGCAGCGCACAGGGGTCTAGCTATGGCTACACCTTC.

This clone came up a few times. This rearrangement joins TRBV7-9 to TRBJ2-1, with D uncertain. CDR1 and CDR2 from the germline V gene are SEHNR and FQNEAQ (reference sequence). This CDR3 region has 15 residues. V dropped 2 bases and J dropped 3 bases, with 11 bases sitting between them. The CDR3 protein is CASSLPATRYNEQFF. The CDR3 DNA reads as TGTGCCAGCAGCTTACCTGCGACTCGCTACAATGAGCAGTTCTTC.

The J gene is TRBJ1-1, the V gene TRBV6-6; possibly TRBD1 for D (5 bases). Germline V gives CDR1 MNHNY, CDR2 SVGAGI (reference sequence). The CDR3 is 13 amino acids. The V end lost 6 bases, the J end lost 2 bases, and 10 bases lay between the germline ends. CDR3 coding DNA: TGTGCCAGCAGGGGGCAGGTAAACACTGAAGCTTTCTTT. Its protein product is CASRGQVNTEAFF.

The V gene is TRBV3-1 (or the pseudogene TRBV3-2), the J gene TRBJ1-5; no firm D call. The germline V gene encodes CDR1 LGHDT and CDR2 YNNKEL (reference sequence). There are 18 residues in the CDR3. Trimming left V 0 bases short and J 5 bases short, with 20 bases between. This chain's CDR3 is CASSQDYPGSGSDQPQHF. In DNA, the CDR3 is TGTGCCAGCAGCCAAGATTATCCGGGGTCGGGGTCCGATCAGCCCCAGCATTTT.

This chain links TRBV18 with TRBJ1-2; weak D call: TRBD1 (5 bases). Looked up from germline, CDR1 is KGHSH and CDR2 is LQKENI. The CDR3 covers 14 residues. Trimming took 4 bases from V and 4 from J, leaving 13 bases between them. CDR3 sequence: CASSQEQESYGYTF. The DNA for the CDR3 is TGTGCCAGCTCACAAGAACAGGAATCCTATGGCTACACCTTC.

This rearrangement joins TRBV14 to TRBJ1-2, with D unresolved. The CDR3 length is 13 residues. In germline, CDR1 is SGHDN, CDR2 FVKESK. V lost 1 base and J 8 bases, leaving 11 bases between the germline ends. The CDR3 nucleotides read TGTGCCAGCAGCCAAGGAACGAAGCGGGGCTACACCTTC. Translating it yields CASSQGTKRGYTF.

This clone came up once. This rearrangement joins TRBV29-1 to TRBJ2-5, with D unresolved. The CDR3 is 13 amino acids. Per germline, CDR1 SQVTM and CDR2 ANQGSEA. Trimming pared 5 bases from V and 2 bases from J, leaving 12 bases between. The DNA for the CDR3 is TGCAGCGTTCAACGCGGATCACAAGAGACCCAGTACTTC. Translation: CSVQRGSQETQYF.

This clone has only a few counts. Here the CDR3 DNA reads TGTGCCAGCAGTTTAGCCTATGCGGGGCGGATTCAACAGTACTTC. Translating it yields CASSLAYAGRIQQYF. The chain uses TRBV28 and TRBJ2-7, with D possibly matching TRBD2 (6 bases). CDR3 length: 15 amino acids. V gave up 2 bases and J gave up 10 bases, with 21 bases separating them. Germline V lookup: CDR1 MDHEN, CDR2 SYDVKM.

The chain has TRBV5-6 and TRBJ1-2, with TRBD1 matching over 9 bases. V lost 4 bases to trimming and J lost 5 bases; unmatched junction nucleotides: 9. Germline V gene sequence: CDR1 SGHDT, CDR2 YYEEEE. There are 15 residues in the CDR3. The CDR3 here is CASSTNRGRGYGYTF. CDR3 nucleotide sequence: TGTGCCAGCAGCACCAACAGGGGGCGTGGGTATGGCTACACCTTC. Full variable domain (remainder filled in from reference TRBV5-6 and TRBJ1-2): DAGVTQSPTHLIKTRGQQVTLRCSPKSGHDTVSWYQQALGQGPQFIFQYYEEEERQRGNFPDRFSGHQFPNYSSELNVNALLLGDSALYLCASSTNRGRGYGYTFGSGTRLTVV.

The genes are TRBV15 and TRBJ1-2; TRBD1 matches 10 bases. This CDR3 region has 15 residues. Germline-derived CDR1 and CDR2 are LNHNV and YYDKDF (reference sequence). The ends lost 6 bases at V and 2 bases at J; junction bases unmatched: 6. CDR3 coding DNA: TGTGCCACCAGTCACAGACAGGGGGCGAACTATGGCTACACCTTC. Its translation: CATSHRQGANYGYTF. Full variable domain (rest looked up from reference TRBV15 and TRBJ1-2): DAMVIQNPRYQVTQFGKPVTLSCSQTLNHNVMYWYQQKSSQAPKLLFHYYDKDFNNEADTPDNFQSRRPNTSFCFLDIRSPGLGDTAMYLCATSHRQGANYGYTFGSGTRLTVV.